This entry lists 23 T cell receptor beta chains sequenced from one sample in a study of somatic mutations in cytotoxic T cells in rheumatoid arthritis. The protocol was immunoSEQ multiplex PCR, while the TCRdb copy is restricted to in-frame clones and leaves out a portion. This sample has 9,200 or so clones, with over 60% found just once. The sample consisted of CD8+ T cells sorted from blood. The source of these receptors is an adult with rheumatoid arthritis.

The rearrangement uses TRBV4-1 and TRBJ2-1, with 8 bases lining up with TRBD2. V lost 3 bases to trimming and J lost 9 bases; unmatched junction nucleotides: 10. CDR3 size: 15 residues. Germline V gene lookup returns CDR1 MGHRA and CDR2 YSYEKL. DNA of the CDR3: TGCGCCAGCAGCCAGTCTTTTCCGCGGGGGGCTGAGCAGTTCTTC. Encoded protein: CASSQSFPRGAEQFF.

This chain uses TRBV5-6 with TRBJ2-4, with 8 bases identical to TRBD1. V was clipped by 4 bases and J by 4 bases; unmatched bases: 10. CDR3 size: 16 residues. Germline CDR1 and CDR2: SGHDT and YYEEEE. The CDR3 DNA reads TGTGCCAGCAGCAGTGGGACAGGCCGGGGGAAAAACATTCAGTACTTC. Translation: CASSSGTGRGKNIQYF.

This chain joins TRBV11-3 and TRBJ2-6; 8 positions match TRBD2. The CDR3 is 16 residues long. Unmatched junction bases numbered 7, after V lost 5 bases and J lost 4 bases. Germline-derived CDR1 and CDR2 are SGHNT and YENEEA. CDR3 coding DNA: TGTGCCAGCAGCCCCAAGCGGGAGACGGGGGCCAACGTCCTGACTTTC. Amino acids: CASSPKRETGANVLTF.

The table lists this clone with a count of one. The V and J genes are TRBV5-4 and TRBJ1-2; 7 bases map to TRBD1. With 4 bases clipped from V and 4 bases from J, the junction kept 7 bases outside the gene matches. Germline CDR1 and CDR2: SGHNT and YYREEE (reference sequence). The CDR3 length is 14 residues. The CDR3 reads CASSDRVEAYGYTF. The CDR3 DNA is TGTGCCAGCAGCGACAGGGTCGAAGCCTATGGCTACACCTTC.

The table lists this clone with a few counts. Sequence at one end of the junction differs from germline and may be a read error. V gene TRBV7-7 combines with J gene TRBJ2-5; 8 positions match TRBD2. The CDR3 is 14 amino acids. Germline CDR1 SSHAT, CDR2 FNYEAQ (reference sequence). CDR3 nucleotides: TGTGCTAGCAGCGATAGCGGGGCGCAGGGGACCCAGTACTTC. Translating it yields CASSDSGAQGTQYF.

This sequence joins TRBV25-1 and TRBJ2-5; 7 nucleotides match TRBD1. The CDR3 totals 15 residues. With V trimmed by 4 bases and J by 4 bases, 9 bases remained unmatched. Germline CDR1 and CDR2: MGHDK and SYGVNS. CDR3 sequence: CASSGDSVLRETQYF. The CDR3 DNA follows: TGTGCCAGCAGTGGGGACAGCGTGCTAAGAGAGACCCAGTACTTC. The entire variable domain, with the rest obtained from reference TRBV25-1 and TRBJ2-5, is as follows: EADIYQTPRYLVIGTGKKITLECSQTMGHDKMYWYQQDPGMELHLIHYSYGVNSTEKGDLSSESTVSRIRTEHFPLTLESARPSHTSQYLCASSGDSVLRETQYFGPGTRLLVL.

This chain joins TRBV5-1 and TRBJ2-3; 8 bases fit TRBD2. Germline V gene lookup returns CDR1 SGHRS and CDR2 YFSETQ. This CDR3 has 17 residues. Trimming cost V 4 bases and J 4 bases; bases outside gene matches: 14. CDR3 sequence (DNA): TGCGCCAGCAGCATGACGTGGGAGCGGGAGACGCCAGATACGCAGTATTTT. Its translation is CASSMTWERETPDTQYF.

The gene calls are TRBV18 and TRBJ2-3, with a weak D call TRBD2 (6 bases). CDR1 is KGHSH and CDR2 is LQKENI in the germline V gene. The length of the CDR3 is 18 residues. V gave up 1 base and J gave up 0 bases, with 17 bases separating them. The CDR3 loop reads CASSPRRYAGTSTDTQYF. The CDR3 DNA sequence: TGTGCCAGCTCACCACGCAGATACGCGGGGACTAGCACAGATACGCAGTATTTT.

By proportion, this clone is medium-sized (0.01 to 0.1%). In DNA, the CDR3 is TGCGCCAGCAGCCAAGTGGGGCAGGGCTACGAGCAGTACTTC. It translates to CASSQVGQGYEQYF. The V gene is TRBV4-1, the J gene TRBJ2-7, with a tentative D call TRBD1 (5 bases). Germline loops: CDR1 MGHRA, CDR2 YSYEKL. CDR3 size: 14 residues. Trimming left V 1 base short and J 3 bases short, with 10 bases between.

The chain links TRBV6-5 to TRBJ1-1; tentatively, D is TRBD1 (5 bases). Looked up from germline, CDR1 is MNHEY and CDR2 is SVGAGI. Trimming took 2 bases from V and 4 from J, leaving 8 bases between them. The CDR3 runs 13 residues. The CDR3 region is CASSYTGGTEAFF. DNA of the CDR3: TGTGCCAGCAGTTACACTGGGGGCACTGAAGCTTTCTTT.

This clone showed up just a few times. The chain is built from TRBV2 and TRBJ2-2, with 7 bases matching TRBD2. The CDR3 has 15 amino acids. Looked up from germline, CDR1 is SNHLY and CDR2 is FYNNEI. The junction had 6 bases not matched to a gene; V was cut back by 8 bases and J by 0 bases. This CDR3 reads CASARTSSNTGELFF. Written as DNA, the CDR3 is TGTGCCAGCGCCAGGACTAGTTCGAACACCGGGGAGCTGTTTTTT.

The chain links TRBV28 to TRBJ1-2; D gene ambiguous. CDR3 length: 15 residues. The V end was cut by 6 bases, the J end by 4 bases, with 18 bases between. Germline assignment: CDR1 MDHEN and CDR2 SYDVKM. The CDR3 reads CASSARPRTSYGYTF. The CDR3 DNA follows: TGTGCCAGCAGCGCAAGACCGCGAACCTCCTATGGCTACACCTTC.

This clone has more than one count but fewer than ten. The chain is built from TRBV23-1 and TRBJ1-1, with TRBD1 matching 7 bases. TRBV23-1 carries the ORF label, with uncertain function. This CDR3 region has 17 residues. V gave up 0 bases and J gave up 5 bases; unmatched junction bases: 12. CDR3 region: CASSQSGASSRGTEAFF. The CDR3 DNA is TGCGCCAGCAGTCAATCTGGGGCCAGCTCCAGGGGGACTGAAGCTTTCTTT.

This chain joins TRBV18 and TRBJ2-7; a possible D gene is TRBD2 (7 bases). Trimming pared 3 bases from V and 0 bases from J, leaving 12 bases between. Germline V CDR1 and CDR2: KGHSH, LQKENI. The CDR3 has 15 amino acids. CDR3 loop: CASSPERDNSYEQYF. DNA for the CDR3: TGTGCCAGCTCACCTGAGCGGGACAACTCCTACGAGCAGTACTTC.

The gene calls are TRBV27 and TRBJ1-1; D call uncertain. CDR3 length: 15 residues. Trimming left V 5 bases short and J 1 base short, with 14 bases between. Germline CDR1 MNHEY, CDR2 SMNVEV (reference sequence). The CDR3 sequence: CASSEAQARNTEAFF. In DNA form, the CDR3 reads TGTGCCAGCAGTGAAGCTCAGGCGAGGAACACTGAAGCTTTCTTT.

The chain combines TRBV10-3 with TRBJ2-7; D tentatively reads TRBD1 or TRBD2 (5 bases each). Deletions cut 7 bases from V and 6 bases from J, with 22 bases between. The germline V gene has CDR1 ENHRY and CDR2 SYGVKD. The CDR3 totals 15 residues. Here the CDR3 reads CAINAAPGRDGEQYF. CDR3 nucleotide sequence: TGTGCCATCAACGCCGCGCCTGGCCGGGACGGCGAGCAGTACTTC.

The rearrangement links TRBV10-3 to TRBJ2-1; unclear D gene. CDR1 and CDR2 from the germline V gene are ENHRY and SYGVKD. This CDR3 contains 13 residues. Deletions cut 1 base from V and 4 bases from J, with 5 bases between. DNA of the CDR3: TGTGCCATCAGTGAGTGGCTTTACAATGAGCAGTTCTTC. Amino acid sequence: CAISEWLYNEQFF.

The V and J genes are TRBV4-3 and TRBJ1-5, with D possibly TRBD1 on 5 matching bases. The V and J ends lost 0 bases and 6 bases respectively, with 12 bases between them. CDR3 length: 15 residues. The germline gives CDR1 LGHNA, CDR2 YSLEER. CDR3 loop: CASSQDLGRAQPQHF. For the CDR3, the DNA is TGCGCCAGCAGCCAAGATCTAGGCAGGGCTCAGCCCCAGCATTTT.

The genes are TRBV9 and TRBJ2-3, with TRBD2 matching over 12 bases. The ends lost 0 bases at V and 0 bases at J; junction bases unmatched: 8. This CDR3 contains 19 residues. Germline V CDR1 and CDR2: SGDLS, YYNGEE. The chain's CDR3 is CASSVDPSGRAPSTDTQYF. The CDR3 DNA is TGTGCCAGCAGCGTAGATCCTAGCGGGAGGGCCCCTAGCACAGATACGCAGTATTTT.

Written as DNA, the CDR3 is TGTGCCAGCAGCCCCCGGGGAGCGCCAAACAAAAACATTCAGTACTTC. Protein sequence: CASSPRGAPNKNIQYF. The rearrangement links TRBV7-6 to TRBJ2-4, with D possibly matching TRBD2 (5 bases). The CDR3 extends over 16 amino acids. The germline V gene has CDR1 SGHVS and CDR2 FNYEAQ. V lost 5 bases and J lost 3, with 17 bases in between.

The chain is built from TRBV28 and TRBJ2-7; 9 bases map to TRBD1. With V trimmed by 6 bases and J by 3 bases, 9 bases remained unmatched. Germline CDR1 reads MDHEN; CDR2 reads SYDVKM. The CDR3 is 15 residues long. The CDR3 nucleotides are TGTGCCAGCAGCGTAGCTATGGGACAGGGCTACGAGCAGTACTTC. It encodes CASSVAMGQGYEQYF.

The gene calls are TRBV6-1 and TRBJ2-7; 7 bases are a match to TRBD2. The V segment lost 1 base and the J segment 5 bases; nucleotides outside the gene matches: 8. There are 15 residues in the CDR3. The germline CDR1 and CDR2 sequences are MNHNS and SASEGT. This CDR3 is CASSEVGGSRNEQYF. For the CDR3, the DNA is TGTGCCAGCAGTGAAGTGGGAGGGAGTCGCAACGAGCAGTACTTC.

The V and J genes are TRBV27 and TRBJ2-7; D gene uncertain. Germline V lookup: CDR1 MNHEY, CDR2 SMNVEV (reference sequence). Between the trimmed V and J ends, which lost 2 bases and 6 bases, there was a span of 11 bases. This CDR3 spans 13 amino acids. The CDR3 region has the DNA TGTGCCAGCAGTTTAACCCCGTCATCCGAGCAGTACTTC. Translation gives CASSLTPSSEQYF.